This entry lists 27 T cell receptor beta chains sequenced from one sample in a study of human T cells and chemical hapten exposure. Regarding time point: pre-sensitization, week 0. This sample's treatment: therapeutic diphenylcyclopropenone sensitization with weekly scalp DPC. Each CDR3 protein gets one entry after TCRdb re-called the RACE reads with MiXCR. This table has fewer than 300,000 distinct CDR3 sequences, about 9.4% appearing once. The sequenced sample was whole blood, obtained in connection with sensitization to the hapten diphenylcyclopropenone (DPC). The receptors come from a middle-aged woman with alopecia areata. Some clones in this sample may be carry-over from other donors' samples.

This clonotype was observed a few times. This chain links TRBV4-3 with TRBJ2-1; D possibly matches TRBD1 or TRBD2 (5 bases each). Trimming removed 0 bases at V and 2 bases at J, with 11 bases between. The germline gives CDR1 LGHNA, CDR2 YSLEER. CDR3 length: 16 amino acids. CDR3 DNA: TGCGCCAGCAGCCAAGATGTCCGGGGACCCTACAATGAGCAGTTCTTC. This codes for CASSQDVRGPYNEQFF.

This clonotype appeared many times. V and J are TRBV4-3 and TRBJ1-4; D remains unclear. The germline gives CDR1 LGHNA, CDR2 YSLEER. The CDR3 has 13 residues. V was trimmed by 4 bases and J by 10 bases, leaving 13 bases between them. The CDR3 nucleotides read TGCGCCAGCAGCCGAACAGAGGATGGAAAACTGTTTTTT. This translates into CASSRTEDGKLFF.

This clonotype was detected only a few times. The chain combines TRBV18 with TRBJ2-3, with D hard to call. Germline V gene data show CDR1 as KGHSH and CDR2 as LQKENI. CDR3 length: 14 residues. Between the trimmed V and J ends, which lost 3 bases and 1 base, there was a span of 8 bases. CDR3 in amino acids: CASSPGPGTDTQYF. The CDR3 bases are TGTGCCAGCTCACCCGGGCCGGGCACAGATACGCAGTATTTT.

This chain links TRBV5-5 with TRBJ2-1; the match to TRBD1 covers 7 bases. Looked up from germline, CDR1 is SGHKS and CDR2 is YYEKEE (reference sequence). The CDR3 has 16 amino acids. V lost 4 bases, J lost 0 bases, and 7 bases stayed unmatched. CDR3 nucleotides: TGTGCCAGCAGCCTGGGACAGTTTAGCTCCTACAATGAGCAGTTCTTC. It codes for CASSLGQFSSYNEQFF.

The V gene is TRBV28, the J gene TRBJ2-5; 7 bases are shared with TRBD2. Losses at the gene ends were 4 bases for V and 9 bases for J; bases not matched to a gene: 14. CDR1 and CDR2 (germline): MDHEN, SYDVKM. The CDR3 is 15 amino acids. CDR3 DNA: TGTGCCAGCAGTTCCCCCGGGGGGAGCGGGAAGGCCCAGTACTTC. As protein: CASSSPGGSGKAQYF.

This chain links TRBV6-5 with TRBJ1-4; the D is unclear. Trimming pared 6 bases from V and 8 bases from J, leaving 16 bases between. Germline CDR1 MNHEY, CDR2 SVGAGI. This CDR3 has 14 amino acids. In DNA form, the CDR3 reads TGTGCCAGCAGCAAGCGAGGGTTGGGGGAAAAACTGTTTTTT. The encoded protein is CASSKRGLGEKLFF.

This clonotype has a count of ten or more. The CDR3 DNA sequence: TGTGCCAGCAGCCCGGGGGCCTATGAGACCCAGTACTTC. As protein: CASSPGAYETQYF. The chain recombines TRBV28 with TRBJ2-5, with D possibly being TRBD1 or TRBD2 (6 bases each). The CDR3 runs to 13 residues. Germline assignment: CDR1 MDHEN and CDR2 SYDVKM. Trimming removed 6 bases from V and 5 bases from J, with 13 bases in between. Combining the CDR3 with reference TRBV28 and TRBJ2-5 gives the whole variable domain DVKVTQSSRYLVKRTGEKVFLECVQDMDHENMFWYRQDPGLGLRLIYFSYDVKMKEKGDIPEGYSVSREKKERFSLILESASTNQTSMYLCASSPGAYETQYFGPGTRLLVL.

This clonotype was seen a handful of times. V usage is TRBV6-2 or TRBV6-3 and J usage is TRBJ2-2, with unresolved D. This CDR3 has 14 amino acids. The germline V and J ends were trimmed by 6 bases and 6 bases, with 14 bases remaining between them. Germline V gene data show CDR1 as MNHEY and CDR2 as SVGEGT. The CDR3 DNA follows: TGTGCCAGCAGCTCAAGAGACCACGCCGGGGAGCTGTTTTTT. This gives the protein CASSSRDHAGELFF.

In this sample, this clonotype turned up a few times. CDR3 amino acids: CASSFLAGGGNEQFF. The CDR3 nucleotides are TGCGCCAGCAGCTTCTTAGCGGGAGGAGGCAATGAGCAGTTCTTC. The chain is built from TRBV5-1 and TRBJ2-1; 10 nucleotides agree with TRBD2. CDR3 length: 15 amino acids. Trimming took 2 bases from V and 6 from J; bases not matched to a gene: 5. CDR1 and CDR2 from the germline V gene are SGHRS and YFSETQ.

This clonotype was detected only a few times. The CDR3 spells CASSSGQVGGPQHF. CDR3 DNA sequence: TGTGCCAGCAGCTCCGGACAGGTGGGTGGGCCCCAGCATTTT. V is TRBV7-2 and J is TRBJ1-5; 7 bases fit TRBD1. Germline loops: CDR1 SGHTA, CDR2 FQGNSA. The CDR3 is 14 amino acids. The V gene end was trimmed by 4 bases and the J gene end by 9 bases; junction bases not matched to a gene: 9.

This chain links TRBV3-1 with TRBJ2-5, with 10 nucleotides matching TRBD2. Per germline, CDR1 LGHDT and CDR2 YNNKEL (reference sequence). V lost 0 bases and J lost 0; bases outside the gene matches: 4. The CDR3 loop spans 17 amino acids. This chain's CDR3 is CASSQDGGLAYQETQYF. The DNA for the CDR3 is TGTGCCAGCAGCCAAGATGGGGGACTAGCGTACCAAGAGACCCAGTACTTC.

This clonotype was counted many times. This rearrangement joins TRBV20-1 to TRBJ1-1, with 8 bases matching TRBD1. V was pared by 6 bases and J by 2 bases, with 14 bases of the junction left unmatched. Germline CDR1 DFQATT, CDR2 SNEGSKA (reference sequence). CDR3 length: 16 residues. The CDR3 DNA follows: TGCAGTGCATCCCCAGCCTCCAGGGGGCTCAACACTGAAGCTTTCTTT. This translates into CSASPASRGLNTEAFF.

A few counts support this clonotype. The chain has TRBV4-1 and TRBJ1-4, with TRBD1 matching over 10 bases. The CDR3 runs to 14 residues. Germline-derived CDR1 and CDR2 are MGHRA and YSYEKL. V dropped 0 bases and J dropped 12; count of bases not matched to a gene: 4. The CDR3 nucleotides read TGCGCCAGCAGCCAAGATGACAGGGGGCTAGAACTGTTTTTT. Its translation is CASSQDDRGLELFF.

The rearrangement uses TRBV7-8 and TRBJ2-1; D call uncertain. The CDR3 contains 14 residues. In germline, CDR1 is SGHVS, CDR2 FQNEAQ. The V end lost 1 base, the J end lost 8 bases, and 12 bases lay between the germline ends. The CDR3: CASSLGATRYEQFF. The DNA for the CDR3 is TGTGCCAGCAGCTTAGGGGCGACCAGGTATGAGCAGTTCTTC.

This chain connects TRBV15 to TRBJ2-7; weak D call: TRBD1 (5 bases). V lost 0 bases to trimming and J lost 0 bases, with 9 bases between them. This CDR3 is 15 amino acids long. The V gene's germline CDR1 is LNHNV and CDR2 YYDKDF (reference sequence). CDR3 in amino acids: CATSRDQGLSYEQYF. CDR3 in DNA: TGTGCCACCAGCAGAGATCAGGGCCTCTCCTACGAGCAGTACTTC.

The V gene is TRBV11-3, the J gene TRBJ2-1, with TRBD1 identical over 7 bases. Germline lookup yields CDR1 SGHNT and CDR2 YENEEA. Trimming cost V 3 bases and J 2 bases; bases outside gene matches: 4. This CDR3 region has 15 residues. This CDR3 reads CASSFDRAAYNEQFF. The CDR3 region has the DNA TGTGCCAGCAGCTTCGACAGGGCAGCCTACAATGAGCAGTTCTTC.

This clonotype has at least ten counts. The chain recombines TRBV20-1 with TRBJ1-1, with D possibly being TRBD1 (5 bases). The CDR3 has 12 residues. Germline lookup yields CDR1 DFQATT and CDR2 SNEGSKA (reference sequence). Trimming pared 6 bases from V and 3 bases from J, leaving 11 bases between. The CDR3 reads CSARRGDTEAFF. The CDR3 DNA sequence: TGCAGTGCCCGCCGAGGGGACACTGAAGCTTTCTTT.

For this clonotype: The junction differs from germline at one of its ends, possibly a read error. The chain uses TRBV12-3 or TRBV12-4 and TRBJ2-5, with D perhaps matching TRBD1 or TRBD2 (5 bases each). CDR3 length: 13 amino acids. CDR3 DNA: TGTGCCAGCAGTTTTCCGGGACGGCATGGTAAAATCTTC. Protein sequence: CASSFPGRHGKIF.

The CDR3 spells CASSSQQGANVLTF. CDR3 in DNA: TGTGCCAGCAGTTCTCAACAGGGGGCCAACGTCCTGACTTTC. The chain is built from TRBV28 and TRBJ2-6; no clear D. Germline lookup yields CDR1 MDHEN and CDR2 SYDVKM. The CDR3 is made up of 14 amino acids. The V end lost 4 bases, the J end lost 4 bases, and 8 bases lay between the germline ends.

The V and J genes are TRBV7-2 and TRBJ2-3, with D tentatively TRBD1 (6 bases). CDR3 length: 15 residues. The germline V and J ends were trimmed by 5 bases and 5 bases, with 17 bases remaining between them. In germline, CDR1 is SGHTA, CDR2 FQGNSA. The CDR3 DNA sequence: TGTGCCAGCAGCGAGCCGGGACAAGATGGAGATACGCAGTATTTT. Protein product: CASSEPGQDGDTQYF.

This clonotype appeared many times. The chain links TRBV4-3 to TRBJ2-2; D uncertain. The CDR3 is made up of 14 amino acids. Trimming stripped 1 base from V and 5 bases from J, with 8 bases between. From germline, CDR1 is LGHNA and CDR2 YSLEER. CDR3 sequence: CASSQVAWTGELFF. CDR3 bases: TGCGCCAGCAGCCAAGTAGCCTGGACCGGGGAGCTGTTTTTT.

The genes are TRBV10-3 and TRBJ2-5; D might be TRBD1 or TRBD2, each matching 5 bases. The CDR3 is made up of 13 amino acids. Trimming removed 5 bases from V and 2 bases from J, with 9 bases in between. The V gene's germline CDR1 is ENHRY and CDR2 SYGVKD. The CDR3, as DNA: TGTGCCATCAGTTACGGGGCTCAAGAGACCCAGTACTTC. Residues: CAISYGAQETQYF.

This chain connects TRBV5-1 to TRBJ1-1, with D tentatively TRBD1 (5 bases). V dropped 4 bases and J dropped 1 base, with 14 bases sitting between them. Germline V CDR1 and CDR2: SGHRS, YFSETQ. This CDR3 is built from 15 residues. This CDR3 reads CASSVQGLGNTEAFF. CDR3 in DNA: TGCGCCAGCAGCGTGCAGGGTTTAGGGAACACTGAAGCTTTCTTT.

This clonotype has a handful of counts. The chain has TRBV6-2 or TRBV6-3 and TRBJ2-1; 8 bases line up with TRBD2. The CDR3 consists of 13 residues. Germline CDR1 reads MNHEY; CDR2 reads SVGEGT. Trimming cost V 6 bases and J 8 bases; bases outside gene matches: 6. CDR3 amino acids: CASRRTSFDEQFF. The CDR3 DNA sequence: TGTGCCAGCAGGAGGACTAGCTTCGATGAGCAGTTCTTC.

In its sample, this clonotype was seen a few times. This rearrangement joins TRBV25-1 to TRBJ2-1, with 8 bases that match TRBD1. From germline, CDR1 is MGHDK and CDR2 SYGVNS. Trimming cost V 4 bases and J 7 bases; bases outside gene matches: 3. CDR3 length equals 13 residues. Here the CDR3 reads CASSGGQVNEQFF. CDR3 bases: TGTGCCAGCAGTGGGGGACAGGTAAATGAGCAGTTCTTC. Supplemented by reference TRBV25-1 and TRBJ2-1, the full variable domain reads EADIYQTPRYLVIGTGKKITLECSQTMGHDKMYWYQQDPGMELHLIHYSYGVNSTEKGDLSSESTVSRIRTEHFPLTLESARPSHTSQYLCASSGGQVNEQFFGPGTRLTVL.

The CDR3: CASSSSGVNTGELFF. In nucleotides, the CDR3 is TGTGCCAGCAGCTCTAGCGGGGTGAACACCGGGGAGCTGTTTTTT. V is TRBV7-2 and J is TRBJ2-2, with TRBD2 matching 9 bases. Trimming took 4 bases from V and 1 from J; bases not matched to a gene: 1. The CDR3 extends over 15 amino acids. From germline, CDR1 is SGHTA and CDR2 FQGNSA.

The chain has TRBV20-1 and TRBJ2-3, with 11 positions matching TRBD2. The J segment lost 0 bases and the V segment lost 4 bases, leaving 3 bases of the junction unmatched. Germline values: CDR1 DFQATT, CDR2 SNEGSKA (reference sequence). The CDR3 is made up of 15 amino acids. The CDR3 DNA follows: TGCAGTGCTAAGACTAGCGGGACTAGCACAGATACGCAGTATTTT. Amino acid sequence: CSAKTSGTSTDTQYF.